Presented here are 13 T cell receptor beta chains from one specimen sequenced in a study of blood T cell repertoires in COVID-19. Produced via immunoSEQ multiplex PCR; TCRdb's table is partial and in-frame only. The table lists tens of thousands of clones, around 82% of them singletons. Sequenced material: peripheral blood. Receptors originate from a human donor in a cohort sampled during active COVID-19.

CDR3 amino acids: CASSPSSGKPYEQYF. CDR3 bases: TGTGCCAGCTCACCGTCTTCGGGAAAACCCTACGAGCAGTACTTC. The chain carries TRBV18 and TRBJ2-7; D is possibly TRBD2 (5 bases). CDR1 and CDR2 (germline): KGHSH, LQKENI. This CDR3 has 15 amino acids. The V and J ends lost 3 bases and 2 bases respectively, with 14 bases between them.

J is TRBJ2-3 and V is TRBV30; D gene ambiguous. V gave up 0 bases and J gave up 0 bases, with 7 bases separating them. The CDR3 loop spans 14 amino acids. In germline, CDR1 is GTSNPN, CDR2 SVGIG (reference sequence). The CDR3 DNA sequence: TGTGCCTGGAGTGTAATCGGGAGCACAGATACGCAGTATTTT. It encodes CAWSVIGSTDTQYF.

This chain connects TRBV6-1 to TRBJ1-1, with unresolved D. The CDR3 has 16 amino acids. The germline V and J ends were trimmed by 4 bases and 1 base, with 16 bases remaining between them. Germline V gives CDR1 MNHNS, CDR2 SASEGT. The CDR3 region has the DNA TGTGCCAGCAGTGTCGGAGGGTATAGATCGAACACTGAAGCTTTCTTT. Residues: CASSVGGYRSNTEAFF.

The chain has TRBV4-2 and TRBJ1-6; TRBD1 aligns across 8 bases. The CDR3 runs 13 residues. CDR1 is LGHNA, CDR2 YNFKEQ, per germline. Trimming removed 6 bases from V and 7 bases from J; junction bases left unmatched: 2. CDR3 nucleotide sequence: TGTGCCAGCAGTCGGGACAGGAATTCACCCCTCCACTTT. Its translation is CASSRDRNSPLHF.

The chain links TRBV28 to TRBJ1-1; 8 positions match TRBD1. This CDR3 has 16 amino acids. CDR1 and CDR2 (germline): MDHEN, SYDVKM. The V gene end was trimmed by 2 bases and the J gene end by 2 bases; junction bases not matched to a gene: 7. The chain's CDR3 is CASSLPGQVANTEAFF. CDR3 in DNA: TGTGCCAGCAGTTTACCGGGACAGGTCGCAAACACTGAAGCTTTCTTT.

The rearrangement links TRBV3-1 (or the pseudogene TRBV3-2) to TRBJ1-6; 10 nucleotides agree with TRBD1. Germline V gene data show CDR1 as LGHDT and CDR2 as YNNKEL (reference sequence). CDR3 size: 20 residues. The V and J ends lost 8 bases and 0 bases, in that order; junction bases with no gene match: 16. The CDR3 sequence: CASLSPGQGNRYSYNSPLHF. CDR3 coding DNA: TGTGCCAGCTTGTCTCCGGGACAGGGGAATAGATACTCCTATAATTCACCCCTCCACTTT.

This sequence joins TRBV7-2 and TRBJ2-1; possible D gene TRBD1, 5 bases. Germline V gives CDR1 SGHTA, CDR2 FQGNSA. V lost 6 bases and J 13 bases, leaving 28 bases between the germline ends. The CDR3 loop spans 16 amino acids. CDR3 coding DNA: TGTGCCAGCAGTTTCCTCCAGGGATCCCTCACAATGAGACAGTTCTTC. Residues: CASSFLQGSLTMRQFF.

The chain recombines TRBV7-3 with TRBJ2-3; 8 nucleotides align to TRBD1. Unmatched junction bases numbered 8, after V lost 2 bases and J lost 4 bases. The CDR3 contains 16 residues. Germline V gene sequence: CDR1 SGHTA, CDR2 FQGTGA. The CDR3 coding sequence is TGTGCCAGCAGCTTATCCGCCAGGGGGCGATCAGATACGCAGTATTTT. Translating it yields CASSLSARGRSDTQYF.

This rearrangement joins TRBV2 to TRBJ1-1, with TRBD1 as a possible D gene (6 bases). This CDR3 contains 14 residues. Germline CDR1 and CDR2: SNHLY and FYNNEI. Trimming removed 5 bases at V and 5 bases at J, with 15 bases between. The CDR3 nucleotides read TGTGCCAGCAGTAGAGGTACAGGGATGACTGAAGCTTTCTTT. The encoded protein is CASSRGTGMTEAFF.

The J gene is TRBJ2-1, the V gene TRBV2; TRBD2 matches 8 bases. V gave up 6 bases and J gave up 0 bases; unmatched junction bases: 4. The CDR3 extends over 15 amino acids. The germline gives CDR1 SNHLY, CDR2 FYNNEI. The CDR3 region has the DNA TGTGCCAGCAGCCAGCGGGAGTTCTCCTACAATGAGCAGTTCTTC. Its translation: CASSQREFSYNEQFF.

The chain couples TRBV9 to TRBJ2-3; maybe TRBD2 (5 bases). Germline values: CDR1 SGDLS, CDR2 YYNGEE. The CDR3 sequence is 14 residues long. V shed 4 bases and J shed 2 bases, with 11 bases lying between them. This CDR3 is CASSNTRNTDTQYF. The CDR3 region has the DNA TGTGCCAGCAGCAACACTAGAAACACAGATACGCAGTATTTT.

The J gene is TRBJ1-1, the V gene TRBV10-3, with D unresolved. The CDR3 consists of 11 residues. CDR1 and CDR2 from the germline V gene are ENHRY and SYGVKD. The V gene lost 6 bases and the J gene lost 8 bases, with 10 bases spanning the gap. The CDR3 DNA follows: TGTGCCATCAGAGAAAACAGCGAAGCTTTCTTT. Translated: CAIRENSEAFF.

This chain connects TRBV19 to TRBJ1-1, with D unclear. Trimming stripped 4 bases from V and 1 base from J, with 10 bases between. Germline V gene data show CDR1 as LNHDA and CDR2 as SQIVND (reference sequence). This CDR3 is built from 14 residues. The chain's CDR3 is CASSSVGTNTEAFF. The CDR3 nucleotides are TGTGCCAGTAGTAGCGTGGGCACGAACACTGAAGCTTTCTTT.